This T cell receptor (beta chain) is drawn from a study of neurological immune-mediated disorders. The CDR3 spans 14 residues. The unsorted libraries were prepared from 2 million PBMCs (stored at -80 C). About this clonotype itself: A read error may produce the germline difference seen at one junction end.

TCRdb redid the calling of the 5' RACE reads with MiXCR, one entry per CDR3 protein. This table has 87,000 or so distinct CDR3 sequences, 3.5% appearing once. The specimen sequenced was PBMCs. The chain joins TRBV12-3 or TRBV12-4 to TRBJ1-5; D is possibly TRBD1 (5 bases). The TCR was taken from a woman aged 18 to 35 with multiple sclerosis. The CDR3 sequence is CASRPDSVNKTQNF. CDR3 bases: TGTGCCAGCAGACCCGACAGTGTCAATAAGACCCAGAATTTT.